Listed below are T cell receptor beta chains from one sample, sequenced in a study of T cells in Graves' hyperthyroidism and ophthalmopathy. MiXCR, applied by TCRdb to the multiplex PCR reads, yields one record per CDR3 protein. The table has some 440,000 distinct CDR3 sequences, approximately 15% seen once; the top ten hold 11% to 15%. Input material: blood. The receptors here all came from a woman under 30 with Graves' hyperthyroidism. The CDR3 runs from the conserved cysteine through the conserved F or W. D genes are given only for firm matches. Clone size, where shown, is once, few, many, or a class for clones that have expanded.

>TRBJ2-7|few|NA|TRBV7-8
CASSRTFPSYEQYF
TGTGCCAGCAGCCGGACATTCCCATCCTACGAGCAGTACTTC
>TRBJ2-3|many|NA|TRBV7-6
CASSLRYRELTDTQYF
TGTGCCAGCAGCTTAAGATACAGGGAATTGACAGATACGCAGTATTTT
>TRBJ1-1|many|NA|TRBV28
CASSLSALIPGRRGDTEAFF
TGTGCCAGCAGTTTATCAGCCCTAATACCGGGTCGAAGAGGAGACACTGAAGCTTTCTTT
>TRBJ2-1|many|TRBD2|TRBV27
CASTPGGALTGYNEQFF
TGTGCCAGCACGCCCGGGGGGGCATTAACTGGATACAATGAGCAGTTCTTC
>TRBJ2-2|many|NA|TRBV7-2
CASSAQTVNTGELFF
TGTGCCAGCAGCGCTCAGACAGTAAACACCGGGGAGCTGTTTTTT
>TRBJ2-1|few|TRBD1|TRBV19
CASSFLEGTGYNEQFF
TGTGCCAGTAGTTTCCTAGAAGGGACAGGCTACAATGAGCAGTTCTTC
>TRBJ2-3|many|TRBD2|TRBV2
CASGLAAPTDTQYF
TGTGCCAGCGGACTAGCGGCCCCCACAGATACGCAGTATTTT
>TRBJ2-6|few|NA|TRBV28
CASSPDLVQGRRAAGANVLTF
TGTGCCAGCAGTCCTGATTTGGTGCAGGGCAGGAGAGCGGCTGGGGCCAACGTCCTGACTTTC
>TRBJ2-2|few|NA|TRBV27
CASSQLDKTGELFF
TGTGCCAGCAGCCAACTAGATAAGACCGGGGAGCTGTTTTTT
>TRBJ2-1|many|TRBD1|TRBV28
CASSFLGGLNEQFF
TGTGCCAGCAGTTTTCTAGGGGGCCTAAATGAGCAGTTCTTC
>TRBJ2-7|few|TRBD1|TRBV7-9
CASSTQGQEFYEQYF
TGTGCCAGCAGTACCCAAGGACAGGAGTTCTACGAGCAGTACTTC
>TRBJ1-2|few|NA|TRBV5-6
CASSATYGYTF
TGTGCCAGCAGCGCGACCTATGGCTACACCTTC
>TRBJ2-4|many|NA|TRBV6-1
CASSESTKNIQYF
TGTGCCAGCAGTGAGTCTACCAAAAACATTCAGTACTTC
>TRBJ2-2|NA|TRBD2|TRBV7-2
CASSRQLAGGYGELFF
TGTGCCAGCAGCCGTCAACTAGCGGGAGGGTACGGGGAGCTGTTTTTT
>TRBJ1-1|few|NA|TRBV15
CATSRAQGVGTEAFF
TGTGCCACCAGCAGAGCACAGGGTGTTGGGACTGAAGCTTTCTTT
>TRBJ2-3|NA|TRBD2|TRBV19
CASSALGLAVMGVYTQYF
TGTGCCAGTAGTGCACTCGGACTAGCGGTGATGGGGGTATATACGCAGTATTTT
>TRBJ2-7|few|TRBD1|TRBV28
CASSTDRAYEQYF
TGTGCCAGCAGTACCGACAGGGCCTACGAGCAGTACTTC
>TRBJ1-4|many|NA|TRBV7-8
CASSPGEALLNEKLFF
TGTGCCAGCAGCCCCGGCGAGGCGCTACTTAATGAAAAACTGTTTTTT
>TRBJ2-3|NA|NA|TRBV29-1
CSVQYGTDTQYF
TGCAGCGTTCAGTATGGCACAGATACGCAGTATTTT
>TRBJ2-1|many|TRBD1|TRBV7-9
CASSGKDRVNEQFF
TGTGCCAGCAGCGGTAAAGACAGGGTCAATGAGCAGTTCTTC
>TRBJ2-3|few|NA|TRBV12-3/TRBV12-4
CASSFLVRLPGTDTQYF
TGTGCCAGCAGTTTTCTGGTTAGATTACCTGGCACAGATACGCAGTATTTT
>TRBJ1-2|NA|NA|TRBV4-3
CASSQDRGRGEYGYTF
TGCGCCAGCAGCCAAGATCGGGGCAGGGGAGAATATGGCTACACCTTC
>TRBJ2-7|many|NA|TRBV29-1
CSVVGGGGSYEQYF
TGCAGCGTTGTCGGCGGAGGGGGCTCCTACGAGCAGTACTTC
>TRBJ1-1|NA|NA|TRBV7-9
CASSLEGTINTKAFF
TGTGCCAGCAGCTTAGAGGGGACAATCAACACTAAAGCTTTCTTT
>TRBJ1-2|NA|TRBD1|TRBV19
CASRDAGTGNGYTF
TGTGCCAGTAGGGATGCCGGGACAGGGAATGGCTACACCTTC
>TRBJ1-4|few|TRBD1|TRBV10-3
CAISPTGSNEKLFF
TGTGCCATCAGCCCGACAGGGAGTAATGAAAAACTGTTTTTT
>TRBJ2-5|many|NA|TRBV28
CASSFLYQETQYF
TGTGCCAGCAGTTTTTTGTACCAAGAGACCCAGTACTTC
>TRBJ1-1|NA|TRBD1|TRBV6-1
CASSSAGTGAFEAFF
TGTGCCAGCAGTTCCGCCGGGACAGGGGCGTTTGAAGCTTTCTTT
>TRBJ2-1|many|TRBD1|TRBV2
CASRGTGSKNEQFF
TGTGCCAGCAGAGGGACAGGGTCTAAGAATGAGCAGTTCTTC
>TRBJ2-1|NA|NA|TRBV6-2/TRBV6-3
CASSAPGAMANEQFF
TGTGCCAGCAGTGCGCCGGGGGCGATGGCCAATGAGCAGTTCTTC
>TRBJ1-2|NA|NA|TRBV28
CASSLQTNYGYTF
TGTGCCAGCAGTTTGCAGACTAACTATGGCTACACCTTC
>TRBJ1-2|NA|NA|TRBV5-1
CASSLFQGITKDGYTF
TGCGCCAGCAGCTTGTTTCAGGGGATAACGAAGGATGGCTACACCTTC
>TRBJ2-1|many|TRBD1|TRBV25-1
CASSEYSPRQGSLVMSYNEQFF
TGTGCCAGCAGTGAATATTCCCCCCGACAGGGGTCTTTAGTTATGTCCTACAATGAGCAGTTCTTC
>TRBJ1-1|few|NA|TRBV14
CASSQELGGLAFF
TGTGCCAGCAGCCAAGAACTCGGGGGGTTGGCTTTCTTT
>TRBJ2-2|NA|NA|TRBV29-1
CSELTGSNTGELFF
TGCAGCGAACTAACAGGCTCGAACACCGGGGAGCTGTTTTTT
>TRBJ1-4|many|NA|TRBV7-9
CASSPSRTSKLFF
TGTGCCAGCAGCCCTAGTAGGACATCAAAACTGTTTTTT
>TRBJ2-2|NA|NA|TRBV20-1
CSARGTMNTGELFF
TGCAGTGCTAGAGGCACCATGAACACCGGGGAGCTGTTTTTT
>TRBJ1-4|NA|NA|TRBV15
CATSRAEEKLFF
TGTGCCACCAGCAGAGCGGAAGAAAAACTGTTTTTT
>TRBJ2-1|many|NA|TRBV12-3/TRBV12-4
CASSLAGRNEQFF
TGTGCCAGCAGTTTAGCGGGACGCAATGAGCAGTTCTTC
>TRBJ2-1|many|NA|TRBV28
CASSLRRWWESQNNEQFF
TGTGCCAGCAGTTTAAGGAGGTGGTGGGAAAGCCAGAACAATGAGCAGTTCTTC
>TRBJ1-1|NA|NA|TRBV9
CASSVAPGPMNTEAFF
TGTGCCAGCAGCGTAGCACCAGGGCCAATGAACACTGAAGCTTTCTTT
>TRBJ1-2|many|NA|TRBV12-3/TRBV12-4
CASSLARRVGGYTF
TGTGCCAGCAGTTTAGCACGCAGGGTCGGTGGCTACACCTTC
>TRBJ1-5|many|NA|TRBV7-2
CASSPAVSIHQPQHF
TGTGCCAGCAGCCCGGCAGTCAGTATTCATCAGCCCCAGCATTTT
>TRBJ1-2|few|NA|TRBV9
CASSALKQEYGYTF
TGTGCCAGCAGCGCCCTAAAACAGGAATATGGCTACACCTTC
>TRBJ2-2|NA|TRBD2|TRBV28
CASSLVAGGVNTGELFF
TGTGCCAGCAGTTTGGTAGCGGGAGGCGTGAACACCGGGGAGCTGTTTTTT
>TRBJ2-1|few|NA|TRBV9
CASSVGWGTYSYNEQFF
TGTGCCAGCAGCGTAGGTTGGGGGACCTACTCCTACAATGAGCAGTTCTTC
>TRBJ1-1|few|NA|TRBV2
CASSPEEAFF
TGTGCCAGCAGCCCCGAGGAGGCTTTCTTT
>TRBJ2-1|many|NA|TRBV7-2
CASSASGLPLNEQFF
TGTGCCAGCAGCGCATCGGGACTCCCATTAAATGAGCAGTTCTTC
>TRBJ1-5|many|NA|TRBV27
CASSRTGGWGGDHQPQHF
TGTGCCAGCAGCCGAACCGGGGGCTGGGGAGGGGACCATCAGCCCCAGCATTTT
>TRBJ1-4|NA|TRBD1|TRBV6-9
CASSYQGADNEKLFF
TGTGCCAGCAGTTATCAGGGGGCAGATAATGAAAAACTGTTTTTT